The rows below give T cell receptor beta chains drawn from one sample of a study of blood T cell repertoires in COVID-19. Here immunoSEQ multiplex PCR was the method, and the copy in TCRdb shows in-frame clones only, minus some. The table includes about 150,000 clones, about 90% detected once. Sample: peripheral blood. All receptors derive from a middle-aged man with acute or convalescent COVID-19. Each CDR3 is given with its conserved first and last residue. Each record gives: V gene, clone size, J gene, D gene, CDR3 protein, CDR3 DNA. A D gene is named only where the DNA matches it firmly. For some rows the clone size is stated as once, few or many, or as a class when expanded; others skip it.

TRBV2	-	TRBJ2-3	TRBD2	CASSRLAGGGDTQYF	TGTGCCAGCAGTAGACTAGCGGGGGGGGGAGATACGCAGTATTTT
TRBV6-5	-	TRBJ1-5	-	CATGGGFSNQPQHF	TGTGCCACCGGGGGAGGGTTTAGCAATCAGCCCCAGCATTTT
TRBV6-2/TRBV6-3	-	TRBJ1-1	TRBD1	CASSPDRGAMNTEAFF	TGTGCCAGCAGTCCAGACAGGGGGGCCATGAACACTGAAGCTTTCTTT
TRBV19	-	TRBJ2-3	TRBD2	CASSIGSGRLSDTQYF	TGTGCCAGTAGTATCGGTAGCGGGAGGCTCTCAGATACGCAGTATTTT
TRBV27	-	TRBJ1-1	-	CASSLYTEGGTEAFF	TGTGCCAGCAGTTTATACACGGAAGGAGGGACTGAAGCTTTCTTT
TRBV11-2	-	TRBJ1-5	TRBD1	CASSLTGAGQPQHF	TGTGCCAGCAGCTTAACAGGGGCCGGTCAGCCCCAGCATTTT
TRBV24-1	-	TRBJ1-1	-	CATSDRTTVGTEAFF	TGTGCCACCAGTGATCGTACAACCGTTGGCACTGAAGCTTTCTTT
TRBV19	-	TRBJ2-1	TRBD1	CASSIDPLGQGARNEQFF	TGTGCCAGTAGTATAGACCCCTTGGGACAGGGGGCTCGCAATGAGCAGTTCTTC
TRBV4-1	-	TRBJ2-4	TRBD2	CASSQVSSGTALAKNIQYF	TGCGCCAGCAGCCAAGTTTCTAGCGGGACCGCCCTAGCCAAAAACATTCAGTACTTC
TRBV27	-	TRBJ1-5	-	CASSFTGFGSNQPQHF	TGTGCCAGCAGTTTTACAGGGTTCGGGAGCAATCAGCCCCAGCATTTT
TRBV5-1	-	TRBJ2-7	TRBD1	CASSLGSGTGDSYEQYF	TGCGCCAGCAGCTTGGGTTCCGGGACAGGGGACTCCTACGAGCAGTACTTC
TRBV28	once	TRBJ1-2	-	CASSSAQGNYGYTF	TGTGCCAGCAGTTCTGCGCAGGGAAACTATGGCTACACCTTC
TRBV7-2	-	TRBJ2-1	-	CASTPGGTGNEQFF	TGTGCCAGCACCCCGGGTGGTACGGGCAATGAGCAGTTCTTC
TRBV7-7	once	TRBJ2-3	TRBD1	CASSPGQGADTQYF	TGTGCCAGCAGCCCAGGACAGGGTGCAGATACGCAGTATTTT
TRBV7-8	-	TRBJ2-1	TRBD2	CASSLYFVGSGGNNEQFF	TGTGCCAGCAGCTTATATTTTGTGGGGAGCGGGGGGAACAATGAGCAGTTCTTC
TRBV9	once	TRBJ2-5	TRBD1	CASSPSDREETQYF	TGTGCCAGCAGCCCCTCCGACAGGGAAGAGACCCAGTACTTC
TRBV7-8	-	TRBJ2-2	-	CASSLAGQTGELFF	TGTGCCAGCAGCTTAGCGGGCCAGACCGGGGAGCTGTTTTTT
TRBV9	-	TRBJ1-2	-	CASSPEGVGYGYTF	TGTGCCAGCAGCCCCGAGGGAGTTGGCTATGGCTACACCTTC